Following are 22 T cell receptor beta chains from one sample sequenced in a study of blood T cell repertoires in COVID-19 (dated by TCRdb to 2018 to 2021). The method was the immunoSEQ multiplex PCR assay. Held by TCRdb, this immuneACCESS table contains in-frame sequences only and omits some clones. Under half of the omission traces to an unresolved V gene where checked; the cause of the rest is unknown. Present in this sample are about 150,000 clones, 70% to 80% of which were seen just once. Approximately 15% of the sample lies in the top ten. Sequencing used peripheral blood. The source is a man aged 45-60 years with acute or convalescent COVID-19.

This chain uses TRBV9 with TRBJ1-1; the D gene is possibly TRBD1 (5 bases). CDR1 and CDR2 from the germline V gene are SGDLS and YYNGEE. V was shortened by 0 bases and J by 5 bases, with 11 bases between the two germline ends. The CDR3 contains 14 residues. As DNA, the CDR3 is TGTGCCAGCAGCGTAGAAGGGGAAGGGACTGAAGCTTTCTTT. Its translation is CASSVEGEGTEAFF.

J is TRBJ1-3 and V is TRBV9; weak D call: TRBD1 (5 bases). Germline V gene sequence: CDR1 SGDLS, CDR2 YYNGEE. This CDR3 is 13 amino acids long. The ends were cut back, 5 bases at V and 4 bases at J, with 10 bases in the middle. Written as DNA, the CDR3 is TGTGCCAGCAGAACAAACAGGGGAAACACCATATATTTT. This translates into CASRTNRGNTIYF. The full variable domain, its missing parts supplied by reference TRBV9 and TRBJ1-3, is DSGVTQTPKHLITATGQRVTLRCSPRSGDLSVYWYQQSLDQGLQFLIQYYNGEERAKGNILERFSAQQFPDLHSELNLSSLELGDSALYFCASRTNRGNTIYFGEGSWLTVV.

This sequence joins TRBV7-9 and TRBJ2-5; 8 nucleotides align to TRBD2. Germline assignment: CDR1 SEHNR and CDR2 FQNEAQ (reference sequence). The CDR3 runs 16 residues. J lost 5 bases, V lost 4 bases, and 12 bases had no gene match. CDR3 coding DNA: TGTGCCAGCAGCTCAAGAGGACGGGGGGGCCCCGAGACCCAGTACTTC. Amino acid sequence: CASSSRGRGGPETQYF.

This chain uses TRBV18 with TRBJ1-1; 8 positions match TRBD1. Germline CDR1 reads KGHSH; CDR2 reads LQKENI. This CDR3 has 15 residues. Unmatched junction bases numbered 10, after V lost 4 bases and J lost 6 bases. The CDR3 nucleotides are TGTGCCAGCTCACTTTTGGGACAGGTCGGCGCTGAAGCTTTCTTT. Its translation is CASSLLGQVGAEAFF.

The chain links TRBV2 to TRBJ2-5, with TRBD2 identical over 8 bases. This CDR3 is built from 13 residues. Trimming removed 9 bases from V and 5 bases from J; junction bases left unmatched: 8. Germline values: CDR1 SNHLY, CDR2 FYNNEI. The CDR3 reads CARDGGVGETQYF. CDR3 sequence (DNA): TGTGCCAGGGACGGGGGGGTCGGTGAGACCCAGTACTTC.

In this sample, this clone turned up many times. V and J are TRBV5-1 and TRBJ2-2; 12 bases are shared with TRBD2. The germline V gene encodes CDR1 SGHRS and CDR2 YFSETQ. This CDR3 comprises 16 residues. With V trimmed by 6 bases and J by 7 bases, 10 bases remained unmatched. Here the CDR3 reads CASIQTSGGFGGELFF. For the CDR3, the DNA is TGCGCCAGCATCCAGACTAGCGGGGGATTCGGCGGGGAGCTGTTTTTT.

V is TRBV4-1 and J is TRBJ1-4, with D perhaps matching TRBD1 (6 bases). CDR1 MGHRA and CDR2 YSYEKL come from the germline V gene. The CDR3 is 18 amino acids. V dropped 0 bases and J dropped 0 bases, with 14 bases sitting between them. CDR3 in DNA: TGCGCCAGCAGCCAAGATAATCACAGGGTGGCAACTAATGAAAAACTGTTTTTT. Residues: CASSQDNHRVATNEKLFF.

This clone was seen a single time. The chain links TRBV6-6 to TRBJ2-2; possible D gene TRBD2, 5 bases. The CDR3 sequence is 14 residues long. Germline V gene data show CDR1 as MNHNY and CDR2 as SVGAGI (reference sequence). V was clipped by 7 bases and J by 5 bases, with 14 bases between them. The DNA of the CDR3 is TGTGCCAGCACAGCCGCAGAGGGAACCGGGGAGCTGTTTTTT. It is translated as CASTAAEGTGELFF.

The chain links TRBV27 to TRBJ1-4; D is possibly TRBD1 (5 bases). The CDR3 is made up of 13 amino acids. CDR1 is MNHEY, CDR2 SMNVEV, per germline (reference sequence). Trimming left V 3 bases short and J 5 bases short, with 7 bases between. This chain's CDR3 is CASSFRVNEKLFF. CDR3 coding DNA: TGTGCCAGCAGTTTCAGGGTAAATGAAAAACTGTTTTTT.

This sequence joins TRBV29-1 and TRBJ1-1; 12 bases agree with TRBD1. J was trimmed by 6 bases and V by 3 bases; bases with no gene match: 8. The germline gives CDR1 SQVTM, CDR2 ANQGSEA. The CDR3 runs to 15 residues. CDR3 sequence: CSVDRLGQGAAEAFF. As DNA, the CDR3 is TGCAGCGTTGATCGCTTGGGACAGGGGGCGGCTGAAGCTTTCTTT.

This CDR3 reads CASSSLPGGYGYTF. The CDR3 DNA reads as TGCGCCAGCAGCTCCCTTCCCGGGGGCTATGGCTACACCTTC. The rearrangement uses TRBV4-1 and TRBJ1-2; maybe TRBD1 (5 bases). The ends were cut back, 5 bases at V and 4 bases at J, with 14 bases in the middle. CDR1 is MGHRA, CDR2 YSYEKL, per germline. CDR3 length: 14 amino acids.

The CDR3 here is CATSDRDRGLAFF. In DNA form, the CDR3 reads TGTGCCACCAGTGATCGGGACAGGGGATTAGCTTTCTTT. This sequence joins TRBV24-1 and TRBJ1-1; 10 bases agree with TRBD1. CDR1 is KGHDR and CDR2 is SFDVKD in the germline V gene. The CDR3 sequence is 13 residues long. With V trimmed by 3 bases and J by 10 bases, 4 bases remained unmatched.

The chain combines TRBV29-1 with TRBJ1-2; the D gene is possibly TRBD1 (6 bases). This CDR3 region has 12 residues. Trimming cost V 0 bases and J 5 bases, with 7 bases left between them. The germline V gene has CDR1 SQVTM and CDR2 ANQGSEA. The CDR3 DNA is TGCAGCGTTGAAGACAGGGGATATGGCTACACCTTC. Protein product: CSVEDRGYGYTF.

In the case of this clone: At the DNA level, this CDR3 is encoded by other sequences in the same sample as well. This sequence joins TRBV9 and TRBJ1-2, with 7 bases identical to TRBD1. Germline trimming cut 0 bases from V and 0 bases from J; bases unmatched to any gene: 2. The length of the CDR3 is 15 residues. The germline V gene has CDR1 SGDLS and CDR2 YYNGEE. The CDR3 here is CASSVGTGSNYGYTF. CDR3 nucleotide sequence: TGTGCCAGCAGCGTAGGGACAGGCTCTAACTATGGCTACACCTTC.

This clone was counted between two and nine times. This chain uses TRBV27 with TRBJ1-6; D is unresolved. CDR1 MNHEY and CDR2 SMNVEV come from the germline V gene (reference sequence). This CDR3 region has 13 residues. Trimming shortened V by 8 bases and J by 8 bases, and 13 bases separated the two germline ends. This CDR3 reads CASSRLFDSPLHF. Written as DNA, the CDR3 is TGTGCCAGCTCTCGGTTGTTTGATTCACCCCTCCACTTT.

V and J are TRBV29-1 and TRBJ1-1; 10 bases fit TRBD1. CDR1 is SQVTM, CDR2 ANQGSEA, per germline. With V trimmed by 6 bases and J by 5 bases, 9 bases remained unmatched. CDR3 size: 14 residues. The CDR3 coding sequence is TGCAGCGTAACCACCGGGACAGGGGTTACTGAAGCTTTCTTT. Amino acids: CSVTTGTGVTEAFF.

This clone showed up just a few times. The chain links TRBV15 to TRBJ1-2; weak D call: TRBD1 (5 bases). V was cut by 5 bases and J by 4 bases, with 11 bases left in between. Germline lookup yields CDR1 LNHNV and CDR2 YYDKDF (reference sequence). The CDR3 length is 13 residues. The chain's CDR3 is CATSGTGGYGYTF. The CDR3 coding sequence is TGTGCCACCAGCGGGACGGGGGGCTATGGCTACACCTTC.

This clone was detected only once. The V call is TRBV19, the J call TRBJ2-5, with TRBD2 identical over 8 bases. V was clipped by 6 bases and J by 4 bases; unmatched bases: 7. Germline V gene data show CDR1 as LNHDA and CDR2 as SQIVND (reference sequence). This CDR3 region has 14 residues. CDR3 protein: CASRPAGGRETQYF. CDR3 nucleotide sequence: TGTGCCAGTAGGCCGGCGGGGGGCAGAGAGACCCAGTACTTC.

As regards this clone: At one end, the junction sequence differs from germline, possibly due to a read error. The chain uses TRBV3-1 (or the pseudogene TRBV3-2) and TRBJ1-5, with D perhaps TRBD1 (5 bases). Per germline, CDR1 LGHDT and CDR2 YNNKEL (reference sequence). The CDR3 covers 16 residues. CDR3 DNA sequence: TGTGCCAGCAACCAATTCGGGGGAAATAGCAATCAGCCCCAGCATTTT. Translation gives CASNQFGGNSNQPQHF.

This clone occurred many times. The V gene is TRBV6-5, the J gene TRBJ1-6, with 7 bases that match TRBD1. The trim removed 7 bases at V and 9 bases at J, leaving 9 bases unmatched. CDR3 length equals 14 residues. Looked up from germline, CDR1 is MNHEY and CDR2 is SVGAGI. CDR3 sequence (DNA): TGTGCCAGCATTTCGACAGGGCTGGCTTCACCCCTCCACTTT. It specifies CASISTGLASPLHF.

CDR3 region: CASSTGQNTEAFF. CDR3 nucleotide sequence: TGCGCCAGCAGCACAGGGCAGAACACTGAAGCTTTCTTT. The chain employs TRBV5-1 and TRBJ1-1; D may be TRBD1 (6 bases). Germline CDR1 SGHRS, CDR2 YFSETQ. The CDR3 is 13 amino acids. Trimming shortened V by 4 bases and J by 1 base, and 8 bases separated the two germline ends.

This clone was seen once. The CDR3 DNA follows: TGTGCCACCAGCAGAGAAGGGACAGGGGGCTTGAGGACTGAAGCTTTCTTT. Its translation: CATSREGTGGLRTEAFF. This chain joins TRBV15 and TRBJ1-1; 12 nucleotides line up with TRBD1. The trim removed 0 bases at V and 5 bases at J, leaving 7 bases unmatched. Germline V gene data show CDR1 as LNHNV and CDR2 as YYDKDF (reference sequence). This CDR3 is built from 17 residues.